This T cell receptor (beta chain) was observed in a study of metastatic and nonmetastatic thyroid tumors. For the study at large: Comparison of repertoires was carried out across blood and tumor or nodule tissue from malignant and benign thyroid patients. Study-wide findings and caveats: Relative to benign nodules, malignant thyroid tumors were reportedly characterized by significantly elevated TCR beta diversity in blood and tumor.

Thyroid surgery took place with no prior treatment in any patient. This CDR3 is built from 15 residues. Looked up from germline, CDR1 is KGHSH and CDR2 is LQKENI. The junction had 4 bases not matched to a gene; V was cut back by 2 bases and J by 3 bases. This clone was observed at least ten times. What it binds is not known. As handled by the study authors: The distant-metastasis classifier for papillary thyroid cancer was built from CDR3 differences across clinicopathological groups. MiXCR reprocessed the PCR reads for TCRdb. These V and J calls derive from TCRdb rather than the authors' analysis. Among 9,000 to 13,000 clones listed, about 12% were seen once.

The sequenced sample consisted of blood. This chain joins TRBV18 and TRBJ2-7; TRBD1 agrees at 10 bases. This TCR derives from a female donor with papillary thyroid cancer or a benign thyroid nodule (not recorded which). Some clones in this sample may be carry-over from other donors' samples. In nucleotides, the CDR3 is TGTGCCAGCTCACCAATCAGGGACAGGGGCTACGAGCAGTACTTC. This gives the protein CASSPIRDRGYEQYF.